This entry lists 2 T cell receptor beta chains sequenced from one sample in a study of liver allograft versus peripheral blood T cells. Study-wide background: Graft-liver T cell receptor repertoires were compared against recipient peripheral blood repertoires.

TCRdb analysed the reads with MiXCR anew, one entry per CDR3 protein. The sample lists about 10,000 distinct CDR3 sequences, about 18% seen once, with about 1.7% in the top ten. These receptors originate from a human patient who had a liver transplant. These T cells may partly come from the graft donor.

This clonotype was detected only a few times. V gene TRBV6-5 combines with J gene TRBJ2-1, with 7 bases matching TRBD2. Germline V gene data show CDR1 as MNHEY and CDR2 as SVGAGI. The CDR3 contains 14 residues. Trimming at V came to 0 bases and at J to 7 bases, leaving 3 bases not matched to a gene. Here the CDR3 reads CASSYSMGGNEQFF. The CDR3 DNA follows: TGTGCCAGCAGTTACTCAATGGGGGGGAATGAGCAGTTCTTC.

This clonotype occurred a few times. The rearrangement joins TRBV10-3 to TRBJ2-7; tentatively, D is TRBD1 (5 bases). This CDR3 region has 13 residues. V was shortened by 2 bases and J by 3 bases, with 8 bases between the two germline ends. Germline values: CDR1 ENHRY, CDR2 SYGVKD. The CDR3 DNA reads TGTGCCATCAGTGAGCCAGGGATCTACGAGCAGTACTTC. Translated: CAISEPGIYEQYF.